This passage covers 15 T cell receptor beta chains from one sample sequenced in a study of CD8 T cells in Susac syndrome. cDNA came from roughly 0.53 to 1 ug RNA primed by random hexamers. TCRdb re-called the immunoSEQ multiplex PCR reads with MiXCR, one entry per CDR3 protein. Of 330,000 or so distinct CDR3 sequences in the sample, about 91% are singletons; the top ten hold less than 0.2%. Input material: CD8+ T cells from PBMCs. The receptors were sampled from a human donor with multiple sclerosis.

The gene calls are TRBV9 and TRBJ2-1; 11 positions match TRBD2. Germline V gives CDR1 SGDLS, CDR2 YYNGEE. This CDR3 region has 18 residues. The V and J ends lost 4 bases and 0 bases, in that order; junction bases with no gene match: 9. CDR3 nucleotide sequence: TGTGCCAGCAGCCAAGCTCTAGCGGGGGGAGCCTCCTACAATGAGCAGTTCTTC. Encoded protein: CASSQALAGGASYNEQFF. Based on the CDR3 plus reference TRBV9 and TRBJ2-1, the full variable domain is DSGVTQTPKHLITATGQRVTLRCSPRSGDLSVYWYQQSLDQGLQFLIQYYNGEERAKGNILERFSAQQFPDLHSELNLSSLELGDSALYFCASSQALAGGASYNEQFFGPGTRLTVL.

In the case of this clonotype: The junction differs from germline at one of its ends, possibly a read error. V and J are TRBV5-1 and TRBJ2-2, with D hard to call. CDR3 size: 11 residues. CDR1 SGHRS and CDR2 YFSETQ come from the germline V gene. CDR3 residues: CASRYTGELFF. In DNA form, the CDR3 reads TGTGCCAGCAGGTACACCGGGGAGCTGTTTTTT.

The CDR3 nucleotides are TGTGCCAGCAGCTACCAAGCGGGAGGGCACTACGAGCAGTACTTC. It codes for CASSYQAGGHYEQYF. This rearrangement joins TRBV7-8 to TRBJ2-7, with 10 bases that match TRBD2. Unmatched junction bases numbered 6, after V lost 4 bases and J lost 3 bases. Per the germline V gene, CDR1 is SGHVS and CDR2 is FQNEAQ. The CDR3 runs 15 residues.

The CDR3 protein is CASSLYSSGGLADTQYF. The CDR3 region has the DNA TGTGCCAGCAGTTTATATAGTAGCGGGGGATTAGCAGATACGCAGTATTTT. J is TRBJ2-3 and V is TRBV27; 9 positions match TRBD2. This CDR3 has 17 residues. V was clipped by 1 base and J by 4 bases; unmatched bases: 9. The germline V gene has CDR1 MNHEY and CDR2 SMNVEV (reference sequence).

The genes are TRBV7-8 and TRBJ2-7; D unclear. CDR3 length equals 14 residues. CDR1 is SGHVS and CDR2 is FQNEAQ in the germline V gene. Between the trimmed V and J ends, which lost 0 bases and 3 bases, there was a span of 9 bases. CDR3 DNA: TGTGCCAGCAGCTTAGCGATGGGGAACTACGAGCAGTACTTC. Translated: CASSLAMGNYEQYF.

This clonotype was found once. The chain uses TRBV7-9 and TRBJ2-3; 8 bases align to TRBD1. The germline V gene encodes CDR1 SEHNR and CDR2 FQNEAQ (reference sequence). The CDR3 spans 14 residues. With V trimmed by 1 base and J by 4 bases, 1 base remained unmatched. CDR3 loop: CASSLVTGADTQYF. The CDR3 DNA reads as TGTGCCAGCAGCTTAGTGACAGGGGCAGATACGCAGTATTTT.

This chain connects TRBV6-2 or TRBV6-3 to TRBJ2-5, with D possibly matching TRBD2 (6 bases). The CDR3 length is 15 residues. The V and J ends lost 4 bases and 1 base respectively, with 13 bases between them. Germline CDR1 and CDR2: MNHEY and SVGEGT. The CDR3 nucleotides are TGTGCCAGCAGTTCGGATAGCGGCCCCCAAGAGACCCAGTACTTC. Protein: CASSSDSGPQETQYF.

The chain joins TRBV24-1 to TRBJ2-1, with TRBD2 matching over 13 bases. J was trimmed by 10 bases and V by 3 bases; bases with no gene match: 8. The CDR3 loop spans 16 amino acids. The germline CDR1 and CDR2 sequences are KGHDR and SFDVKD. The CDR3 nucleotides are TGTGCCACCAGTGATCACCTGGGACTAGCGGGACGGGAGCAGTTCTTC. Its protein is CATSDHLGLAGREQFF.

J is TRBJ2-5 and V is TRBV20-1, with D unresolved. CDR1 and CDR2 (germline): DFQATT, SNEGSKA (reference sequence). This CDR3 has 17 residues. Trimming left V 1 base short and J 5 bases short, with 23 bases between. The CDR3 region has the DNA TGCAGTGCTAGAGGATATCCTCTAGAGCAGTCTTCGGAGACCCAGTACTTC. It yields the protein CSARGYPLEQSSETQYF.

This clonotype was seen just once. The J gene is TRBJ2-6, the V gene TRBV29-1; no definite D call. The ends were cut back, 5 bases at V and 0 bases at J, with 14 bases in the middle. Germline lookup yields CDR1 SQVTM and CDR2 ANQGSEA. CDR3 length equals 16 residues. In nucleotides, the CDR3 is TGCAGCGTTCCAGGTCCCTGGCGCTCTGGGGCCAACGTCCTGACTTTC. It translates to CSVPGPWRSGANVLTF.

The chain has TRBV12-3 or TRBV12-4 and TRBJ2-7; TRBD2 matches 8 bases. Trimming removed 4 bases from V and 3 bases from J; junction bases left unmatched: 2. This CDR3 comprises 13 residues. The CDR3 loop reads CASSSGGVYEQYF. CDR3 sequence (DNA): TGTGCCAGCAGTTCCGGGGGGGTCTACGAGCAGTACTTC.

This clonotype is a singleton in its sample. The rearrangement uses TRBV27 and TRBJ2-1; 10 bases align to TRBD2. The CDR3 is 16 amino acids. CDR1 and CDR2 from the germline V gene are MNHEY and SMNVEV (reference sequence). V lost 1 base and J lost 6; bases outside the gene matches: 6. The CDR3 DNA reads TGTGCCAGCAGTTTATATGGGGTAGCGGGGGGCAATGAGCAGTTCTTC. This gives the protein CASSLYGVAGGNEQFF.

V gene TRBV4-1 combines with J gene TRBJ2-1, with 8 nucleotides matching TRBD2. Germline trimming cut 4 bases from V and 3 bases from J; bases unmatched to any gene: 5. CDR3 length: 15 residues. CDR1 and CDR2 (germline): MGHRA, YSYEKL. CDR3 coding DNA: TGCGCCAGCAGCCTGAGCGGGAGTGACTACAATGAGCAGTTCTTC. Its translation: CASSLSGSDYNEQFF.

V usage is TRBV6-2 or TRBV6-3 and J usage is TRBJ2-2; possible D gene TRBD2, 6 bases. The CDR3 is 16 amino acids. The V end lost 6 bases, the J end lost 4 bases, and 18 bases lay between the germline ends. The germline V gene encodes CDR1 MNHEY and CDR2 SVGEGT. The CDR3 nucleotides are TGTGCCAGCAGCCAACCCCCGGGACTCCCCACCGGGGAGCTGTTTTTT. Residues: CASSQPPGLPTGELFF.

V is TRBV20-1 and J is TRBJ2-3; 8 bases fit TRBD2. V lost 0 bases, J lost 2 bases, and 7 bases stayed unmatched. The CDR3 has 16 amino acids. The germline CDR1 and CDR2 sequences are DFQATT and SNEGSKA (reference sequence). CDR3 nucleotides: TGCAGTGCTAGAGATTCTCCAGCGGGGGACACAGATACGCAGTATTTT. It yields the protein CSARDSPAGDTDTQYF.